What follows is one T cell receptor beta chain and its context. Its antigen is unidentified. The V gene's germline CDR1 is SGHRS and CDR2 YFSETQ. Trimming shortened V by 0 bases and J by 3 bases, and 10 bases separated the two germline ends. CDR3 length equals 14 residues. Measured with immunoSEQ multiplex PCR; TCRdb has only the in-frame clones, and not every one. Among approximately 33,000 clones, around 85% were seen once, and the ten largest hold approximately 20%. The sample is drawn from a study of graft-versus-host responses after intestinal transplantation. General observations from the study: The authors found GvH clones in recipient marrow, some appearing first in ileum or blood. In patients with graft-donor T cell macrochimerism, allograft graft-versus-host to host-versus-graft clonal ratios were high.

The V call is TRBV5-1, the J call TRBJ2-7, with a weak D call TRBD2 (5 bases). The receptor was isolated from a human donor who received an intestinal transplant. The sample here was unstimulated CD8+ T cells sorted from spleen or lymph node cells, taken before intestinal transplant. The CDR3 coding sequence is TGCGCCAGCAGCTTGGCGTCCCGGGACTACGAGCAGTACTTC. Translating gives CASSLASRDYEQYF.